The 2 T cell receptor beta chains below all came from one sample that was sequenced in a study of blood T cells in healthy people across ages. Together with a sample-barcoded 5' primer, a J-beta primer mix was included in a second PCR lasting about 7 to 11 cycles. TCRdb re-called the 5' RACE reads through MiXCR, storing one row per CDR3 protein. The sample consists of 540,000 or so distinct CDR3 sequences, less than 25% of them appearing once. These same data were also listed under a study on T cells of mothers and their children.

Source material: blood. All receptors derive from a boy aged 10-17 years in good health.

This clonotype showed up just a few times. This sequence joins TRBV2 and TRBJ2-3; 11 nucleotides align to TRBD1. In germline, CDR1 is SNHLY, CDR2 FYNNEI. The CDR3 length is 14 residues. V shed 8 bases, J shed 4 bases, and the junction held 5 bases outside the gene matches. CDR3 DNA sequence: TGTGCCAGCCTGGACAGGGGGCTCGCAGATACGCAGTATTTT. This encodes CASLDRGLADTQYF. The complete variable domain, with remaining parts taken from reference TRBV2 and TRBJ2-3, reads EPEVTQTPSHQVTQMGQEVILRCVPISNHLYFYWYRQILGQKVEFLVSFYNNEISEKSEIFDDQFSVERPDGSNFTLKIRSTKLEDSAMYFCASLDRGLADTQYFGPGTRLTVL.

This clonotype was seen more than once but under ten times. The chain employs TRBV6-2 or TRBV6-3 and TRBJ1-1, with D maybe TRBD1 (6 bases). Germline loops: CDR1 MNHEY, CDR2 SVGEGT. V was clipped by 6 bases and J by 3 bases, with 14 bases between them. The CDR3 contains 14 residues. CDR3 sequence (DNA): TGTGCCAGCAGACCAGGGGCTGCGGACACTGAAGCTTTCTTT. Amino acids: CASRPGAADTEAFF.